The 25 T cell receptor beta chains presented below share a single source sample, sequenced in a study of OX40 agonist ivuxolimab in advanced cancers. The method was immunoSEQ multiplex PCR; TCRdb's version includes in-frame clones alone and lacks a portion of them. The sample includes 45,000 to 50,000 clones, about nine tenths of them seen just once. Sequencing was performed on CD4+ or CD8+ T cells sorted from blood, taken in a trial of the OX40 agonist ivuxolimab. These receptors were obtained from an adult with an advanced solid tumor such as melanoma, head and neck, liver or kidney cancer.

The J gene is TRBJ2-5, the V gene TRBV25-1; D is ambiguous. CDR1 is MGHDK and CDR2 is SYGVNS in the germline V gene. CDR3 length equals 12 residues. Trimming removed 5 bases from V and 5 bases from J, with 9 bases in between. In nucleotides, the CDR3 is TGTGCCAGCAGTCAGGTCCTTGAGACCCAGTACTTC. It specifies CASSQVLETQYF. Full variable domain (outside the CDR3, taken from reference TRBV25-1 and TRBJ2-5): EADIYQTPRYLVIGTGKKITLECSQTMGHDKMYWYQQDPGMELHLIHYSYGVNSTEKGDLSSESTVSRIRTEHFPLTLESARPSHTSQYLCASSQVLETQYFGPGTRLLVL.

This rearrangement joins TRBV7-9 to TRBJ1-2; TRBD1 matches 8 bases. The V segment lost 1 base and the J segment 0 bases; nucleotides outside the gene matches: 4. CDR1 and CDR2 (germline): SEHNR, FQNEAQ (reference sequence). The CDR3 runs to 16 residues. The CDR3 loop is CASSLGTGGANYGYTF. CDR3 DNA sequence: TGTGCCAGCAGCTTAGGAACAGGGGGAGCTAACTATGGCTACACCTTC. Based on the CDR3 plus reference TRBV7-9 and TRBJ1-2, the full variable domain is DTGVSQNPRHKITKRGQNVTFRCDPISEHNRLYWYRQTLGQGPEFLTYFQNEAQLEKSRLLSDRFSAERPKGSFSTLEIQRTEQGDSAMYLCASSLGTGGANYGYTFGSGTRLTVV.

This chain connects TRBV6-4 to TRBJ2-1; 7 bases align to TRBD1. V shed 4 bases and J 2 bases; nucleotides not matched to a gene: 5. The CDR3 runs to 15 residues. Per germline, CDR1 MRHNA and CDR2 SNTAGT. The CDR3 DNA reads TGTGCCAGCAGTGCCCGGGACAGTCCCTACAATGAGCAGTTCTTC. This gives the protein CASSARDSPYNEQFF.

The V call is TRBV5-6, the J call TRBJ2-5; D might be TRBD2 (6 bases). The CDR3 is 14 residues long. V lost 4 bases, J lost 4 bases, and 14 bases lay in between. CDR1 is SGHDT and CDR2 is YYEEEE in the germline V gene. The CDR3 DNA reads as TGTGCCAGCAGCCCTGACGCGGGGCCAGAGACCCAGTACTTC. Translation: CASSPDAGPETQYF.

This chain uses TRBV2 with TRBJ2-5; D remains ambiguous. V gave up 6 bases and J gave up 1 base, with 9 bases separating them. Germline-derived CDR1 and CDR2 are SNHLY and FYNNEI. The CDR3 contains 13 residues. In DNA form, the CDR3 reads TGTGCCAGCAGCATAGAATTCCAAGAGACCCAGTACTTC. The encoded protein is CASSIEFQETQYF. The full variable domain, completed using reference TRBV2 and TRBJ2-5, is EPEVTQTPSHQVTQMGQEVILRCVPISNHLYFYWYRQILGQKVEFLVSFYNNEISEKSEIFDDQFSVERPDGSNFTLKIRSTKLEDSAMYFCASSIEFQETQYFGPGTRLLVL.

The CDR3: CASNFDRGGRQYF. The CDR3 DNA reads TGTGCCAGCAATTTCGACAGGGGAGGGAGGCAGTACTTC. The chain is built from TRBV2 and TRBJ2-7; D might be TRBD1 (8 bases). From germline, CDR1 is SNHLY and CDR2 FYNNEI. The V end lost 7 bases, the J end lost 9 bases, and 19 bases lay between the germline ends. The CDR3 is 13 residues long.

The chain couples TRBV10-3 to TRBJ2-7, with unresolved D. Per the germline V gene, CDR1 is ENHRY and CDR2 is SYGVKD. The CDR3 covers 11 residues. The V end was cut by 0 bases, the J end by 6 bases, with 3 bases between. CDR3 bases: TGTGCCATCAGTGAGTCAAGCGAGCAGTACTTC. Translation: CAISESSEQYF.

The rearrangement links TRBV6-1 to TRBJ2-7; 9 bases are a match to TRBD1. This CDR3 spans 15 amino acids. CDR1 is MNHNS and CDR2 is SASEGT in the germline V gene. J was trimmed by 5 bases and V by 6 bases; bases with no gene match: 11. Here the CDR3 reads CASSDPFGTGNEQYF. DNA for the CDR3: TGTGCCAGCAGCGACCCCTTCGGGACAGGGAACGAGCAGTACTTC.

This clone appeared once. This chain's CDR3 is CASSLILGHEQYF. CDR3 in DNA: TGTGCCAGCAGTTTGATTTTGGGGCACGAGCAGTACTTC. The chain is built from TRBV28 and TRBJ2-7, with D perhaps TRBD1 (5 bases). Trimming shortened V by 3 bases and J by 5 bases, and 11 bases separated the two germline ends. CDR1 MDHEN and CDR2 SYDVKM come from the germline V gene. CDR3 length equals 13 residues.

The V gene is TRBV5-1, the J gene TRBJ2-7; 8 bases line up with TRBD2. V trimming: 2 bases; J trimming: 1 base; junction bases outside the gene matches: 2. The CDR3 loop spans 14 amino acids. CDR1 and CDR2 from the germline V gene are SGHRS and YFSETQ. CDR3 sequence (DNA): TGCGCCAGCAGCTTCGGCGGGGGGTCCTACGAGCAGTACTTC. It specifies CASSFGGGSYEQYF.

The chain combines TRBV28 with TRBJ1-6; 7 nucleotides match TRBD1. The CDR3 covers 14 residues. After removal of 4 bases from V and 7 bases from J, the junction contained 4 bases not matched to a gene. Germline CDR1 MDHEN, CDR2 SYDVKM. The DNA for the CDR3 is TGTGCCAGCAGTTCCGACAGGGACAATTCACCCCTCCACTTT. This translates into CASSSDRDNSPLHF.

This chain links TRBV7-9 with TRBJ1-1; 9 bases are shared with TRBD1. Trimming at V came to 6 bases and at J to 6 bases, leaving 8 bases not matched to a gene. CDR1 is SEHNR, CDR2 FQNEAQ, per germline (reference sequence). The CDR3 is 14 amino acids. The CDR3 nucleotides read TGTGCCAGCAGTGAGGGACAGGGTATACCTGAAGCTTTCTTT. It encodes CASSEGQGIPEAFF.

As for this clone: It is likely a read error, because the conserved phenylalanine at the end of the CDR3 is missing. It is unclear where the CDR3 begins or ends on the DNA, so no DNA is shown, and the CDR3 is as TCRdb lists it. The chain has TRBV6-4 and TRBJ1-4. The CDR3 is 8 residues long, counting both termini. CDR1 MRHNA and CDR2 SNTAGT come from the germline V gene. The CDR3 loop reads CASSDVWC.

This clone was counted only a few times. V and J are TRBV10-1 and TRBJ1-6, with 7 bases identical to TRBD1. This CDR3 comprises 12 residues. The germline V gene has CDR1 WNHNN and CDR2 SYGVQD (reference sequence). Losses at the gene ends were 10 bases for V and 7 bases for J; bases not matched to a gene: 4. The CDR3 DNA reads TGCGCCAAGGGACAGAAGAATTCACCCCTCCACTTT. This encodes CAKGQKNSPLHF.

The sample holds a few counts of this clone. V gene TRBV4-2 combines with J gene TRBJ2-2, with D possibly being TRBD1 (6 bases). V was trimmed by 3 bases and J by 3 bases, leaving 8 bases between them. The CDR3 covers 14 residues. Germline lookup yields CDR1 LGHNA and CDR2 YNFKEQ. CDR3 bases: TGTGCCAGCAGCCAGGGGGCCCACACCGGGGAGCTGTTTTTT. This translates into CASSQGAHTGELFF.

The chain links TRBV25-1 to TRBJ2-5; a possible D gene is TRBD2 (5 bases). CDR3 length equals 13 residues. Trimming took 5 bases from V and 8 from J, leaving 15 bases between them. Germline loops: CDR1 MGHDK, CDR2 SYGVNS. The CDR3 is CASSLGSGETQYF. The CDR3 bases are TGTGCCAGCAGTCTGGGGAGCGGAGAAACCCAGTACTTC.

The V gene is TRBV7-8, the J gene TRBJ2-7; D call uncertain. Trimming took 5 bases from V and 2 from J, leaving 4 bases between them. Per the germline V gene, CDR1 is SGHVS and CDR2 is FQNEAQ. The CDR3 extends over 11 amino acids. Written as DNA, the CDR3 is TGTGCCAGCAGCCCCGCCTACGAGCAGTACTTC. Protein sequence: CASSPAYEQYF.

The V gene is TRBV6-5, the J gene TRBJ1-1, with D unresolved. Germline CDR1 is MNHEY and CDR2 is SVGAGI. Trimming stripped 4 bases from V and 5 bases from J, with 20 bases between. The CDR3 consists of 16 residues. CDR3 in amino acids: CASSLKTLGRGTEAFF. CDR3 nucleotide sequence: TGTGCCAGCAGTTTGAAGACCCTCGGCCGGGGTACTGAAGCTTTCTTT.

V is TRBV19 and J is TRBJ2-3, with unresolved D. The V gene lost 5 bases and the J gene lost 4 bases, with 7 bases spanning the gap. The CDR3 runs to 12 residues. Germline V gene data show CDR1 as LNHDA and CDR2 as SQIVND (reference sequence). The CDR3 nucleotides are TGTGCCAGTAGTTCAAATTCAGATACGCAGTATTTT. Its translation: CASSSNSDTQYF.

The chain is built from TRBV19 and TRBJ1-5; D is possibly TRBD1 (6 bases). Trimming took 7 bases from V and 0 from J, leaving 13 bases between them. This CDR3 spans 15 amino acids. Germline V gene lookup returns CDR1 LNHDA and CDR2 SQIVND (reference sequence). The CDR3 protein is CASNPTGYSNQPQHF. CDR3 DNA sequence: TGTGCCAGTAACCCGACAGGTTATAGCAATCAGCCCCAGCATTTT.

This clone was seen a single time. J is TRBJ1-1 and V is TRBV5-5; D possibly corresponds to TRBD1 (6 bases). The CDR3 consists of 18 residues. CDR1 and CDR2 (germline): SGHKS, YYEKEE (reference sequence). V lost 4 bases and J 0 bases, leaving 22 bases between the germline ends. The CDR3 DNA follows: TGTGCCAGCAGCCCGGGGGTCGGGGGCCCATTCTTGAACACTGAAGCTTTCTTT. Its protein product is CASSPGVGGPFLNTEAFF. Supplemented by reference TRBV5-5 and TRBJ1-1, the full variable domain reads DAGVTQSPTHLIKTRGQQVTLRCSPISGHKSVSWYQQVLGQGPQFIFQYYEKEERGRGNFPDRFSARQFPNYSSELNVNALLLGDSALYLCASSPGVGGPFLNTEAFFGQGTRLTVV.

V is TRBV7-9 and J is TRBJ2-7; 7 nucleotides match TRBD1. This CDR3 comprises 14 residues. Germline V lookup: CDR1 SEHNR, CDR2 FQNEAQ (reference sequence). V dropped 5 bases and J dropped 2; count of bases not matched to a gene: 6. In DNA form, the CDR3 reads TGTGCCAGCAGCGGAACAGGGGATCCCTACGAGCAGTACTTC. Its protein is CASSGTGDPYEQYF.

This rearrangement joins TRBV11-2 to TRBJ2-5; the D gene is possibly TRBD1 (6 bases). Germline V gene sequence: CDR1 SGHAT, CDR2 FQNNGV. The V gene lost 0 bases and the J gene lost 6 bases, with 11 bases spanning the gap. CDR3 length: 14 amino acids. CDR3 DNA sequence: TGTGCCAGCAGCTTAGAATACGACAGGCAGACCCAGTACTTC. Its protein product is CASSLEYDRQTQYF.

V usage is TRBV7-6 and J usage is TRBJ2-1; D remains ambiguous. V lost 3 bases and J lost 4, with 13 bases in between. This CDR3 contains 15 residues. Germline V gene data show CDR1 as SGHVS and CDR2 as FNYEAQ. CDR3 loop: CASSFGRQPYNEQFF. DNA for the CDR3: TGTGCCAGCAGCTTCGGACGCCAGCCTTACAATGAGCAGTTCTTC.

The chain has TRBV12-1 and TRBJ2-7; the tabulated D call, TRBD2, remains unverified against the DNA. TRBV12-1 is a pseudogene segment. The CDR3 covers 20 residues. CDR3 loop: CASSLPGLAVGSRALYEQYF. CDR3 coding DNA: TGTGCCAGCAGCTTGCCGGGACTAGCGGTTGGGAGCCGCGCCCTCTACGAGCAGTACTTC.